Described below is a single T cell receptor beta chain sequence and its context. Antigen specificity is unknown. Described treatment: oral pan-JAK inhibitor, 5-10 mg twice daily. Lesional scalp tissue (obtained by punch biopsy) and peripheral blood were collected from alopecia areata patients. These data belong to a study of CD8+ T cells in alopecia areata. Study-wide results and caveats: Expanded CD8+ clones among the top 100, and scalp clonality, were significantly decreased by tofacitinib.

The CDR3 is made up of 15 amino acids. With 2 bases clipped from V and 2 bases from J, the junction kept 6 bases outside the gene matches. Looked up from germline, CDR1 is SGDLS and CDR2 is YYNGEE. The sequencing template was cDNA reverse transcribed from extracted RNA. Libraries were prepared by immunoSEQ multiplex PCR; TCRdb keeps only in-frame clonotypes and omits some of them. Of 150,000 to 200,000 clones listed, 55% to 70% are singletons. Here the sequenced sample was CD4+ T cells sorted from blood, taken at week 4, from a patient treated with tofacitinib. The chain has TRBV9 and TRBJ2-5; 7 bases are shared with TRBD2. The sequence came from a human donor with alopecia areata. This CDR3 is CASSVATGGQETQYF. In nucleotides, the CDR3 is TGTGCCAGCAGCGTGGCAACGGGGGGACAAGAGACCCAGTACTTC.